Below, 12 T cell receptor beta chains from the same sample are listed, as sequenced in a study of cytomegalovirus exposure and HLA in healthy donors. The method was immunoSEQ multiplex PCR; TCRdb's version includes in-frame clones alone and lacks a portion of them. The data show 250,000 to 400,000 clones, roughly 86% seen once. Sequenced sample: PBMCs. The receptors originated from a man aged 25-40 years in good health and CMV-seronegative.

The genes are TRBV14 and TRBJ2-6, with D unresolved. The CDR3 totals 15 residues. CDR1 and CDR2 from the germline V gene are SGHDN and FVKESK. Trimming took 4 bases from V and 2 from J, leaving 9 bases between them. CDR3 amino acids: CASSPHLAGANVLTF. The CDR3 DNA reads as TGTGCCAGCAGCCCCCACTTAGCTGGGGCCAACGTCCTGACTTTC. Supplemented by reference TRBV14 and TRBJ2-6, the full variable domain reads EAGVTQFPSHSVIEKGQTVTLRCDPISGHDNLYWYRRVMGKEIKFLLHFVKESKQDESGMPNNRFLAERTGGTYSTLKVQPAELEDSGVYFCASSPHLAGANVLTFGAGSRLTVL.

This clone was seen more than once but under ten times. This chain links TRBV7-9 with TRBJ1-5, with TRBD1 matching 7 bases. Trimming cost V 8 bases and J 4 bases; bases outside gene matches: 2. Germline V CDR1 and CDR2: SEHNR, FQNEAQ (reference sequence). The CDR3 contains 12 residues. Here the CDR3 reads CASSGQNQPQHF. The CDR3 DNA reads as TGTGCCAGCTCGGGACAGAATCAGCCCCAGCATTTT.

The chain employs TRBV7-9 and TRBJ2-7; 7 nucleotides match TRBD1. Germline loops: CDR1 SEHNR, CDR2 FQNEAQ (reference sequence). V trimming: 5 bases; J trimming: 4 bases; junction bases outside the gene matches: 8. CDR3 length: 14 residues. The CDR3 reads CASSPFKGAYEQYF. The CDR3 DNA reads TGTGCCAGCAGCCCATTCAAGGGGGCTTACGAGCAGTACTTC.

Written as DNA, the CDR3 is TGCAGCGTTGACGGGGACAGGGCTGGGGAGCTGTTTTTT. Residues: CSVDGDRAGELFF. The V call is TRBV29-1, the J call TRBJ2-2, with TRBD1 matching 9 bases. CDR3 length equals 13 residues. The ends lost 3 bases at V and 8 bases at J; junction bases unmatched: 4. Germline V gene sequence: CDR1 SQVTM, CDR2 ANQGSEA.

CDR3 DNA: TGCAGTGCTTCCCAGCGGGGGAATCTCTATTTT. Translated: CSASQRGNLYF. The V and J genes are TRBV20-1 and TRBJ2-3; 8 positions agree with TRBD2. The trim removed 5 bases at V and 15 bases at J, leaving 10 bases unmatched. The CDR3 runs 11 residues. Germline CDR1 is DFQATT and CDR2 is SNEGSKA (reference sequence).

The CDR3 sequence is CASSLSGSSYNSPLHF. The CDR3 nucleotides are TGTGCCAGCAGCTTGAGTGGGAGCTCCTATAATTCACCCCTCCACTTT. The V and J genes are TRBV5-4 and TRBJ1-6; D is unclear. V was clipped by 1 base and J by 0 bases, with 8 bases between them. The CDR3 length is 16 residues. The germline CDR1 and CDR2 sequences are SGHNT and YYREEE (reference sequence). The full variable domain, with the rest looked up from reference TRBV5-4 and TRBJ1-6, is ETGVTQSPTHLIKTRGQQVTLRCSSQSGHNTVSWYQQALGQGPQFIFQYYREEENGRGNFPPRFSGLQFPNYSSELNVNALELDDSALYLCASSLSGSSYNSPLHFGNGTRLTVT.

The chain combines TRBV11-2 with TRBJ2-7, with D hard to call. V shed 3 bases and J shed 2 bases, with 11 bases lying between them. This CDR3 spans 14 amino acids. Germline values: CDR1 SGHAT, CDR2 FQNNGV. CDR3 amino acids: CASSFGSNPYEQYF. CDR3 in DNA: TGTGCCAGCAGCTTTGGCTCCAATCCCTACGAGCAGTACTTC.

The V gene is TRBV18, the J gene TRBJ1-6, with D possibly TRBD1 on 5 matching bases. The germline CDR1 and CDR2 sequences are KGHSH and LQKENI. Trimming shortened V by 4 bases and J by 6 bases, and 10 bases separated the two germline ends. This CDR3 has 14 residues. CDR3 DNA sequence: TGTGCCAGCTCACTGGGGACTTTTAATTCACCCCTCCACTTT. As protein: CASSLGTFNSPLHF.

The chain has TRBV9 and TRBJ2-5, with D unclear. V lost 4 bases and J 1 base, leaving 14 bases between the germline ends. Germline CDR1 and CDR2: SGDLS and YYNGEE. This CDR3 is 15 amino acids long. CDR3 nucleotide sequence: TGTGCCAGCAGCCCTCGTACGACAAGCCAAGAGACCCAGTACTTC. It translates to CASSPRTTSQETQYF.

The chain combines TRBV9 with TRBJ2-7; TRBD1 matches 9 bases. The CDR3 runs to 13 residues. Germline V gene sequence: CDR1 SGDLS, CDR2 YYNGEE. Losses at the gene ends were 2 bases for V and 6 bases for J; bases not matched to a gene: 3. For the CDR3, the DNA is TGTGCCAGCAGCGTCAGGACAGGGGTCGAGCAGTACTTC. It specifies CASSVRTGVEQYF.

V and J are TRBV7-2 and TRBJ2-3; 13 bases map to TRBD2. The CDR3 totals 17 residues. V lost 4 bases to trimming and J lost 6 bases; unmatched junction nucleotides: 10. CDR1 SGHTA and CDR2 FQGNSA come from the germline V gene. This CDR3 is CASSSTSGGSGVDTQYF. The CDR3 DNA reads as TGTGCCAGCAGCTCGACTAGCGGGGGGTCAGGTGTTGATACGCAGTATTTT.

The chain couples TRBV11-3 to TRBJ2-1, with D perhaps TRBD1 (5 bases). Trimming shortened V by 5 bases and J by 4 bases, and 12 bases separated the two germline ends. CDR1 is SGHNT, CDR2 YENEEA, per germline. CDR3 length: 14 residues. This CDR3 is CASSQGAAYNEQFF. The CDR3 DNA reads TGTGCCAGCAGCCAAGGGGCGGCTTACAATGAGCAGTTCTTC.